This T cell receptor (beta chain) stems from a study of cytomegalovirus exposure and HLA in healthy donors. PCR amplification relied on 60 Vbeta primers (plus 13 Jbeta primers). Produced via immunoSEQ multiplex PCR; TCRdb's table is partial and in-frame only. The table has approximately 150,000 clones, roughly 76% seen once. With V trimmed by 2 bases and J by 12 bases, 3 bases remained unmatched. Germline V gene sequence: CDR1 SEHNR, CDR2 FQNEAQ (reference sequence). CDR3 length: 12 residues. The sample was PBMCs. The gene calls are TRBV7-9 and TRBJ1-5; TRBD1 agrees at 8 bases. This receptor was taken from a woman in her 30s in good health and CMV-seronegative. CDR3 amino acids: CASSLTGQGQHF. The CDR3 DNA follows: TGTGCCAGCAGCTTAACCGGACAGGGCCAGCATTTT.